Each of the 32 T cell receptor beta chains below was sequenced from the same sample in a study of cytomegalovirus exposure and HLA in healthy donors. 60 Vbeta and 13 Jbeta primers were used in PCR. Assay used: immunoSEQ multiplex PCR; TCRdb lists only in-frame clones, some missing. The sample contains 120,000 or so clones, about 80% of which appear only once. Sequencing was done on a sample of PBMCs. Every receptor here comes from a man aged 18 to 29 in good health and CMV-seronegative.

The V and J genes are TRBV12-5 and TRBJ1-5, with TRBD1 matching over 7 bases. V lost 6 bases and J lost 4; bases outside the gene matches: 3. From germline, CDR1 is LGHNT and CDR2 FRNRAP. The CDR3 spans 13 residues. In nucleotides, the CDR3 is TGTGCTAGTGGAACAGGGGCGAATCAGCCCCAGCATTTT. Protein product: CASGTGANQPQHF. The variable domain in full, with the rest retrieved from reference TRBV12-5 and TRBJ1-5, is DARVTQTPRHKVTEMGQEVTMRCQPILGHNTVFWYRQTMMQGLELLAYFRNRAPLDDSGMPKDRFSAEMPDATLATLKIQPSEPRDSAVYFCASGTGANQPQHFGDGTRLSIL.

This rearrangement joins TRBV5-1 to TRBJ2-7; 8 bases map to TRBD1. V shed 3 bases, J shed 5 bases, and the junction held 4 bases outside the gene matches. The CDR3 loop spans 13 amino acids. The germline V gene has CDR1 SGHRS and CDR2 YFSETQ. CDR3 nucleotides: TGCGCCAGCAGCTGGCTGACAGGGGACGAGCAGTACTTC. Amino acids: CASSWLTGDEQYF.

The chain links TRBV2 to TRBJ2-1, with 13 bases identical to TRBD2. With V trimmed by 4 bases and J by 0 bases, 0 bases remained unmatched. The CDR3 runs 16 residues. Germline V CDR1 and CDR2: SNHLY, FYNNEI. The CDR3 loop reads CASSGTSGGSYNEQFF. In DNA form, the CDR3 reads TGTGCCAGCAGTGGGACTAGCGGGGGCTCCTACAATGAGCAGTTCTTC.

The CDR3 sequence: CASSLKGGYGYTF. DNA for the CDR3: TGTGCCAGCAGCTTGAAAGGGGGCTATGGCTACACCTTC. The V gene is TRBV5-4, the J gene TRBJ1-2; maybe TRBD1 (6 bases). The CDR3 spans 13 residues. V was trimmed by 1 base and J by 4 bases, leaving 8 bases between them. CDR1 and CDR2 (germline): SGHNT, YYREEE (reference sequence).

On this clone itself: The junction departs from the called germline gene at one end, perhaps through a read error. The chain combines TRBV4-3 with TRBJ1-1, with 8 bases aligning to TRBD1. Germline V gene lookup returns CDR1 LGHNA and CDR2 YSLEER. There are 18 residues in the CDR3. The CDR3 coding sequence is TGCGCCAGCGGCCAAGATCAGGTGGCAGGGGGCCCGCGCACTGAAGCTTTCTTT. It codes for CASGQDQVAGGPRTEAFF.

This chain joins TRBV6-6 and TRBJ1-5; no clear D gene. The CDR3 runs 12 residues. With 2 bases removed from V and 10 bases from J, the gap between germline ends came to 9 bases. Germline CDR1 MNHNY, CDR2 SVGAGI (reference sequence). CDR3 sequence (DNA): TGTGCCAGCAGTTACCCTAGAGAACCCCAGCATTTT. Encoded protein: CASSYPREPQHF.

In DNA, the CDR3 is TGTGCCAGCTCACCTAAAGAGACCCAGTACTTC. Its translation is CASSPKETQYF. This chain uses TRBV18 with TRBJ2-5; D uncertain. Trimming left V 3 bases short and J 3 bases short, with 2 bases between. CDR3 length: 11 amino acids. Germline V lookup: CDR1 KGHSH, CDR2 LQKENI.

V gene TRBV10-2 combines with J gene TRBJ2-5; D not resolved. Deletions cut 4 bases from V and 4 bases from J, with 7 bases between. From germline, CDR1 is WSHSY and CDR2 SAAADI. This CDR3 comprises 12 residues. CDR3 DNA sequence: TGCGCCAGCAGTGGAGCGATAGAGACCCAGTACTTC. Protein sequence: CASSGAIETQYF.

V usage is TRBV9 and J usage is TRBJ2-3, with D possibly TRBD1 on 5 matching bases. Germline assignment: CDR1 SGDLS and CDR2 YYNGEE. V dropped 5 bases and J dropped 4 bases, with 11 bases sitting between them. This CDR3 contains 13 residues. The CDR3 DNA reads TGTGCCAGCAGGGACAAGTATTCAGATACGCAGTATTTT. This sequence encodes CASRDKYSDTQYF.

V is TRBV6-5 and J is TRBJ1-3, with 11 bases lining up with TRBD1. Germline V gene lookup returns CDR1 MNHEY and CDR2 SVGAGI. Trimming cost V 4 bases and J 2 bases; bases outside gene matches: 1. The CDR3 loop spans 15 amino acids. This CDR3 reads CASSWGQGAGNTIYF. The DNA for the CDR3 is TGTGCCAGCAGTTGGGGACAGGGGGCTGGAAACACCATATATTTT.

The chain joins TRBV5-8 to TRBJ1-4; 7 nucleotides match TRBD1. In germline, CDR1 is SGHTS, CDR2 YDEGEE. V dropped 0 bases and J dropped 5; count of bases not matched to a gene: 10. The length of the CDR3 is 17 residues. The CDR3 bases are TGTGCCAGCAGCTTGGGGGGATCTACAGGGGTCAATGAAAAACTGTTTTTT. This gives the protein CASSLGGSTGVNEKLFF.

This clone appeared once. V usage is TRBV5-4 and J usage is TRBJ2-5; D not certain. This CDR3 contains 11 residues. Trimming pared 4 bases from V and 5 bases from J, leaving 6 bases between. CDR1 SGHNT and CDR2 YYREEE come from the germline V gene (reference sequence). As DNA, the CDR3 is TGTGCCAGCAGCCCGTTGGAGACCCAGTACTTC. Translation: CASSPLETQYF.

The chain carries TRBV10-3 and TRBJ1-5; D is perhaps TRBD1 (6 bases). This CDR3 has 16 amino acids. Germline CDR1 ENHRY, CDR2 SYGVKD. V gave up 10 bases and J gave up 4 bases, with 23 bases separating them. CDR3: CATWSGGAKGNQPQHF. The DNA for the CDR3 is TGTGCCACTTGGAGCGGGGGGGCGAAGGGAAATCAGCCCCAGCATTTT.

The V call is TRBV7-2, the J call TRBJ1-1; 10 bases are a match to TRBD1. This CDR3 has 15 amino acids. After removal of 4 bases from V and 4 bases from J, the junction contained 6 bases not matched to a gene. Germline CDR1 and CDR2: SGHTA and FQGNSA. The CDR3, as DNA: TGTGCCAGCAGCTCCTGGACAGGGGGGATCACTGAAGCTTTCTTT. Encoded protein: CASSSWTGGITEAFF.

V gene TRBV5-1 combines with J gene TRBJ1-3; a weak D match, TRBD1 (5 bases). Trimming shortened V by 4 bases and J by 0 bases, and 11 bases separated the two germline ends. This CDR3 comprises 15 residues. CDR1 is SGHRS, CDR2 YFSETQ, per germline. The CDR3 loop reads CASSPDTISGNTIYF. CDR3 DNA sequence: TGCGCCAGCAGCCCGGACACCATCTCTGGAAACACCATATATTTT.

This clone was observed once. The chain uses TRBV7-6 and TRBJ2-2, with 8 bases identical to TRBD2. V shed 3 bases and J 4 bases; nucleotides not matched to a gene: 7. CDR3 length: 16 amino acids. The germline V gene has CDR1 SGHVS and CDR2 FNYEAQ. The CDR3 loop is CASSLGTRGSTGELFF. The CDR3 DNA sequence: TGTGCCAGCAGCTTGGGGACTAGAGGTTCCACCGGGGAGCTGTTTTTT.

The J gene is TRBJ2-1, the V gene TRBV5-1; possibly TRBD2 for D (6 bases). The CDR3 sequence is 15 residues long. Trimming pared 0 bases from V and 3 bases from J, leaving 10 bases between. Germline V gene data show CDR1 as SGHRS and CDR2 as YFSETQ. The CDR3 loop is CASSLEQGLYNEQFF. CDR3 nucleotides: TGCGCCAGCAGCTTGGAGCAGGGACTCTACAATGAGCAGTTCTTC.

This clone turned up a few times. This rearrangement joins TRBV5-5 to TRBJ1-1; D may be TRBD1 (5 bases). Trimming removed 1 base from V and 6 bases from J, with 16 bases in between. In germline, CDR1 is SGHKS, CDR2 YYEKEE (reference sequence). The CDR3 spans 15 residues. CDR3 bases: TGTGCCAGCAGCTTGCGGTCAATGGGGGAGGCTGAAGCTTTCTTT. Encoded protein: CASSLRSMGEAEAFF. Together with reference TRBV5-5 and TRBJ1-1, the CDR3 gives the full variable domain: DAGVTQSPTHLIKTRGQQVTLRCSPISGHKSVSWYQQVLGQGPQFIFQYYEKEERGRGNFPDRFSARQFPNYSSELNVNALLLGDSALYLCASSLRSMGEAEAFFGQGTRLTVV.

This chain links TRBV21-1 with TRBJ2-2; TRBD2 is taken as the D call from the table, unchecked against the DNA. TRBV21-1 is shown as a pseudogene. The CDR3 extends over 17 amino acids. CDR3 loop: CASSKDGRGGPTGELFF. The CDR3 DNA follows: TGTGCCAGCAGCAAAGACGGGCGGGGGGGCCCCACCGGGGAGCTGTTTTTT.

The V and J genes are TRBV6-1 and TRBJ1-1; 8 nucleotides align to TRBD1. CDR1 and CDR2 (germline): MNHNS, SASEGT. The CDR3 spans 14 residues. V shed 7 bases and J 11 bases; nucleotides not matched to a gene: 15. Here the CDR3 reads CASTQQGGRLGAFF. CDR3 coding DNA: TGTGCCAGCACCCAACAGGGGGGCCGCCTCGGCGCTTTCTTT.

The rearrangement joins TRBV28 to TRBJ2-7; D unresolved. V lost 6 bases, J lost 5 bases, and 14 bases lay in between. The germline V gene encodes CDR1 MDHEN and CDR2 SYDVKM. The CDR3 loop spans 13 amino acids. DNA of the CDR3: TGTGCCAGCAGGGAGACCAGTCTCAACGAGCAGTACTTC. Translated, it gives CASRETSLNEQYF.

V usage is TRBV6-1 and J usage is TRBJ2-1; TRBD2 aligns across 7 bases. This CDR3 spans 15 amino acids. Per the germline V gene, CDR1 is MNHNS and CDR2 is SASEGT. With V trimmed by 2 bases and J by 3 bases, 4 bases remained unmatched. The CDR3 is CASSEFGGDYNEQFF. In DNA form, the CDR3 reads TGTGCCAGCAGTGAATTTGGGGGGGACTACAATGAGCAGTTCTTC.

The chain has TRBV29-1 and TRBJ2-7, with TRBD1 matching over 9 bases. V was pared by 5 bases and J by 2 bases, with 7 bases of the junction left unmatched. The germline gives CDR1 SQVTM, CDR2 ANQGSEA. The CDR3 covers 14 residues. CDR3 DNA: TGCAGCGTTACCACAGGGGGCAGGACCTACGAGCAGTACTTC. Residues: CSVTTGGRTYEQYF.

CDR3 coding DNA: TGTGCCAGCAGTCACGGCAGGGTGCCTAATGAAAAACTGTTTTTT. Encoded protein: CASSHGRVPNEKLFF. J is TRBJ1-4 and V is TRBV6-5; maybe TRBD1 (5 bases). Germline CDR1 is MNHEY and CDR2 is SVGAGI. Trimming took off 5 bases at V and 3 bases at J, with 13 bases between the two ends. The CDR3 contains 15 residues.

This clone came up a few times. This CDR3 is CASSEGAGDAEAFF. DNA of the CDR3: TGTGCCAGCAGTGAGGGGGCAGGGGATGCTGAAGCTTTCTTT. The chain uses TRBV25-1 and TRBJ1-1; TRBD1 might be the D (6 bases). This CDR3 is 14 amino acids long. Trimming left V 3 bases short and J 6 bases short, with 14 bases between. Per the germline V gene, CDR1 is MGHDK and CDR2 is SYGVNS. The complete variable domain, with remaining parts taken from reference TRBV25-1 and TRBJ1-1, reads EADIYQTPRYLVIGTGKKITLECSQTMGHDKMYWYQQDPGMELHLIHYSYGVNSTEKGDLSSESTVSRIRTEHFPLTLESARPSHTSQYLCASSEGAGDAEAFFGQGTRLTVV.

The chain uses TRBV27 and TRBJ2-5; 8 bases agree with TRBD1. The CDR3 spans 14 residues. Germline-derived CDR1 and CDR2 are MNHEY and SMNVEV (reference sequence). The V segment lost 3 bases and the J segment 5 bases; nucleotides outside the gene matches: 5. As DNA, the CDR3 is TGTGCCAGCAGTTTTACTCGACAGGGGGAGACCCAGTACTTC. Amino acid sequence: CASSFTRQGETQYF.

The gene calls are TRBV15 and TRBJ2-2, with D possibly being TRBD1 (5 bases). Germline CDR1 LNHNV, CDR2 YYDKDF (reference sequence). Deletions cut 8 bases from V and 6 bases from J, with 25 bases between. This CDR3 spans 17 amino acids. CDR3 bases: TGTGCCACCTCTGAGCGCGGCAGGGTAATTTTTGCCGGGGAGCTGTTTTTT. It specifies CATSERGRVIFAGELFF.

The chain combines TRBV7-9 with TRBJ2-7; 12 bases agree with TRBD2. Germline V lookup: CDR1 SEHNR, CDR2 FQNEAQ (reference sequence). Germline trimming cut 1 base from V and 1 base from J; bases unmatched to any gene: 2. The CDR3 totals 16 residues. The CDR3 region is CASSLGGLAGSYEQYF. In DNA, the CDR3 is TGTGCCAGCAGCTTAGGAGGACTAGCGGGGTCCTACGAGCAGTACTTC.

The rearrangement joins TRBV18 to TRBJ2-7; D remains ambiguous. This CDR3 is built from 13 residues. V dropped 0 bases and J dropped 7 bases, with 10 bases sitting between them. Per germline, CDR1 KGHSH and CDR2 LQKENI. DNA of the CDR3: TGTGCCAGCTCACCACCTATAAGCGAGGAGCAGTACTTC. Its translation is CASSPPISEEQYF. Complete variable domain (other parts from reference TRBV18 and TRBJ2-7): NAGVMQNPRHLVRRRGQEARLRCSPMKGHSHVYWYRQLPEEGLKFMVYLQKENIIDESGMPKERFSAEFPKEGPSILRIQQVVRGDSAAYFCASSPPISEEQYFGPGTRLTVT.

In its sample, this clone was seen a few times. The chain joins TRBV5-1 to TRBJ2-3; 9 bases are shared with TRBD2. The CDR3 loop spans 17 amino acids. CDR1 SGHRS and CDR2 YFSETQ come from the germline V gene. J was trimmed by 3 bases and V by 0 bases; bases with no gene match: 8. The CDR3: CASSLDWRGGRTDTQYF. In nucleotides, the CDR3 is TGCGCCAGCAGCTTGGATTGGCGGGGGGGCCGAACAGATACGCAGTATTTT.

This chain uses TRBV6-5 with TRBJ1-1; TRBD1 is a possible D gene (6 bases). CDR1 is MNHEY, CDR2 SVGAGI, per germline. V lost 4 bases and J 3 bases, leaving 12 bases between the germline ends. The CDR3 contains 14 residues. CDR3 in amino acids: CASSFRGGDTEAFF. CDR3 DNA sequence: TGTGCCAGCAGTTTCAGGGGTGGGGACACTGAAGCTTTCTTT.

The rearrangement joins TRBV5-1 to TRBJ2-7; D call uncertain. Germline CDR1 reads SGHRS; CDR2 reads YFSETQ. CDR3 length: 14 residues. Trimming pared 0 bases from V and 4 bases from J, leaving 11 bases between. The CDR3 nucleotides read TGCGCCAGCAGCTTGGTTGACAACAGATACGAGCAGTACTTC. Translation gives CASSLVDNRYEQYF.